These 19 T cell receptor beta chains came from one sample sequenced in a study of CD8+CD57+ T cells in acquired aplastic anemia. By flow cytometry, patients selected for sequencing had shown an expansion of CD8+CD57+ cells. The TCR beta profiling, which covered VDJ combination and CDR3 sequence, was carried out using genomic DNA as the template. One entry per CDR3 protein, called by TCRdb with MiXCR from the reads. The sample consists of under 200,000 distinct CDR3 sequences, roughly 50% of them appearing once. Specimen: sorted CD4+, CD8+, or CD8+CD57+ T cells (not recorded which) from PBMCs. The receptors originated from a human donor with aplastic anemia.

The chain combines TRBV7-8 with TRBJ2-2; no definite D call. From germline, CDR1 is SGHVS and CDR2 FQNEAQ. This CDR3 contains 13 residues. V lost 5 bases and J lost 5, with 9 bases in between. CDR3 residues: CASSRLVTGELFF. In nucleotides, the CDR3 is TGTGCCAGCAGCCGTCTAGTGACCGGGGAGCTGTTTTTT.

This clonotype has ten or more counts. This rearrangement joins TRBV7-9 to TRBJ2-1; D gene unclear. The ends were cut back, 1 base at V and 7 bases at J, with 8 bases in the middle. Germline CDR1 and CDR2: SEHNR and FQNEAQ (reference sequence). This CDR3 comprises 13 residues. CDR3: CASSLVGGNEQFF. DNA of the CDR3: TGTGCCAGCAGCTTAGTTGGTGGGAATGAGCAGTTCTTC.

Turning to this clonotype: This could be a read error, since a much larger clone is one nucleotide away. This chain links TRBV5-4 with TRBJ2-1; TRBD2 matches at 9 bases. V lost 3 bases, J lost 7 bases, and 8 bases stayed unmatched. The CDR3 consists of 15 residues. Germline assignment: CDR1 SGHNT and CDR2 YYREEE (reference sequence). Here the CDR3 reads CASSSGASGINEQFF. DNA of the CDR3: TGTGCCAGCAGCTCCGGAGCTAGCGGGATAAATGAGCAGTTCTTC.

Ten or more counts support this clonotype. This chain links TRBV4-1 with TRBJ1-5; perhaps TRBD1 as D (6 bases). Germline V gives CDR1 MGHRA, CDR2 YSYEKL. Trimming pared 4 bases from V and 0 bases from J, leaving 19 bases between. The CDR3 loop spans 18 amino acids. CDR3 residues: CASSRGMMDRLSNQPQHF. The DNA for the CDR3 is TGCGCCAGCAGCCGAGGGATGATGGACAGACTTAGCAATCAGCCCCAGCATTTT.

To note about this clonotype: As the CDR3 is not closed by the conserved phenylalanine or tryptophan, this likely results from a read error. No DNA is shown, since the ends of the CDR3 on it are uncertain; the CDR3 is the one TCRdb lists. This chain uses TRBV15 with TRBJ2-6. Germline-derived CDR1 and CDR2 are LNHNV and YYDKDF (reference sequence). The CDR3 is 8 residues long, ends included. Here the CDR3 reads CATSRGHL.

This chain links TRBV29-1 with TRBJ2-1; D is uncertain. Germline V gene lookup returns CDR1 SQVTM and CDR2 ANQGSEA. The CDR3 sequence is 12 residues long. Trimming pared 4 bases from V and 4 bases from J, leaving 8 bases between. CDR3 sequence: CSVVGDYNEQFF. The CDR3 nucleotides read TGCAGCGTTGTAGGCGATTACAATGAGCAGTTCTTC.

Here the CDR3 DNA reads TGCAGTGCCCCTCCTAGCGGCACCTACGAGCAGTACTTC. Translation gives CSAPPSGTYEQYF. The chain employs TRBV20-1 and TRBJ2-7, with 7 positions matching TRBD2. CDR1 DFQATT and CDR2 SNEGSKA come from the germline V gene (reference sequence). J lost 2 bases, V lost 6 bases, and 7 bases had no gene match. The CDR3 is 13 amino acids.

Only one count was recorded for this clonotype. The J gene is TRBJ2-1, the V gene TRBV29-1; 11 nucleotides align to TRBD2. Trimming took 7 bases from V and 5 from J; bases not matched to a gene: 13. The length of the CDR3 is 16 residues. Germline CDR1 SQVTM, CDR2 ANQGSEA. DNA for the CDR3: TGCAGCGGGCGAAGATGGTCTAGCGGGGGGAACAATGAGCAGTTCTTC. Translation: CSGRRWSSGGNNEQFF.

As for this clonotype: One base away lies a much larger clone, so this may be a sequencing read error. This chain connects TRBV6-1 to TRBJ2-7; TRBD2 agrees at 11 bases. Trimming took 6 bases from V and 5 from J; bases not matched to a gene: 9. This CDR3 is built from 15 residues. Germline values: CDR1 MNHNS, CDR2 SASEGT. CDR3 coding DNA: TGTGCCAGCAGCCAAGCTAGCGGGAGGCTCGACGAGCAGTACTTC. This codes for CASSQASGRLDEQYF.

The rearrangement links TRBV29-1 to TRBJ2-2; D not certain. The V gene's germline CDR1 is SQVTM and CDR2 ANQGSEA. There are 12 residues in the CDR3. Trimming removed 7 bases at V and 4 bases at J, with 10 bases between. The CDR3 spells CSAWTGTGELFF. The CDR3 DNA is TGCAGCGCCTGGACCGGCACCGGGGAGCTGTTTTTT.

The chain recombines TRBV27 with TRBJ2-5; D possibly corresponds to TRBD1 (5 bases). This CDR3 is built from 13 residues. The V end lost 8 bases, the J end lost 5 bases, and 15 bases lay between the germline ends. Germline values: CDR1 MNHEY, CDR2 SMNVEV (reference sequence). In nucleotides, the CDR3 is TGTGCCAGCGGTATGGGGCTTCAGGAGACCCAGTACTTC. Amino acid sequence: CASGMGLQETQYF.

The V gene is TRBV7-6, the J gene TRBJ1-6; D call uncertain. Trimming pared 5 bases from V and 8 bases from J, leaving 10 bases between. Germline assignment: CDR1 SGHVS and CDR2 FNYEAQ. The CDR3 runs to 13 residues. The CDR3 here is CASSTTSYSPLHF. CDR3 sequence (DNA): TGTGCCAGCAGCACGACATCATATTCACCCCTCCACTTT. The full variable domain, rest sourced from reference TRBV7-6 and TRBJ1-6, is GAGVSQSPRYKVTKRGQDVALRCDPISGHVSLYWYRQALGQGPEFLTYFNYEAQQDKSGLPNDRFSAERPEGSISTLTIQRTEQRDSAMYRCASSTTSYSPLHFGNGTRLTVT.

Ten or more counts support this clonotype. The chain combines TRBV5-6 with TRBJ2-7; D might be TRBD1 or TRBD2, each matching 6 bases. CDR3 size: 14 residues. Looked up from germline, CDR1 is SGHDT and CDR2 is YYEEEE. The V gene lost 2 bases and the J gene lost 3 bases, with 12 bases spanning the gap. CDR3: CASSLVGGVYEQYF. CDR3 nucleotide sequence: TGTGCCAGCAGCTTAGTCGGGGGCGTCTACGAGCAGTACTTC.

The rearrangement uses TRBV20-1 and TRBJ1-5, with D unclear. Germline V gives CDR1 DFQATT, CDR2 SNEGSKA (reference sequence). The CDR3 length is 9 residues. Trimming cost V 3 bases and J 7 bases, with 1 base left between them. The chain's CDR3 is CSASQPQHF. The CDR3 DNA is TGCAGTGCTAGCCAGCCCCAGCATTTT.

The chain is built from TRBV20-1 and TRBJ2-3; D is possibly TRBD2 (6 bases). The CDR3 loop spans 13 amino acids. With 5 bases removed from V and 4 bases from J, the gap between germline ends came to 13 bases. The germline gives CDR1 DFQATT, CDR2 SNEGSKA (reference sequence). The CDR3 loop is CSAGASVADTQYF. Written as DNA, the CDR3 is TGCAGTGCTGGAGCTAGCGTAGCAGATACGCAGTATTTT.

The chain uses TRBV7-2 and TRBJ2-7; D gene unclear. Deletions cut 5 bases from V and 4 bases from J, with 12 bases between. The germline CDR1 and CDR2 sequences are SGHTA and FQGNSA. There are 13 residues in the CDR3. The CDR3 DNA follows: TGTGCCAGCAGCCAAGGATACCAATACGAGCAGTACTTC. Translating gives CASSQGYQYEQYF.

Ten or more counts support this clonotype. The chain has TRBV27 and TRBJ2-7; 7 bases line up with TRBD2. CDR3 length: 13 amino acids. The germline gives CDR1 MNHEY, CDR2 SMNVEV (reference sequence). V lost 6 bases to trimming and J lost 2 bases; unmatched junction nucleotides: 4. CDR3 coding DNA: TGTGCCAGCAGGGCGGGAGCCGCCTACGAGCAGTACTTC. Its protein product is CASRAGAAYEQYF.

This clonotype has at least ten counts. The CDR3 reads CASSLEASGSGEQFF. The CDR3 DNA sequence: TGTGCCAGCAGCTTAGAGGCTAGCGGGAGCGGTGAGCAGTTCTTC. The gene calls are TRBV7-8 and TRBJ2-1, with 10 bases fitting TRBD2. There are 15 residues in the CDR3. V dropped 1 base and J dropped 9; count of bases not matched to a gene: 6. Germline V gene lookup returns CDR1 SGHVS and CDR2 FQNEAQ.

This clonotype showed up many times. The chain is built from TRBV2 and TRBJ2-1; D gene unclear. V was pared by 8 bases and J by 10 bases, with 12 bases between. This CDR3 region has 11 residues. CDR1 and CDR2 (germline): SNHLY, FYNNEI. The CDR3, as DNA: TGTGCCAGCTCTAGACCCGAGGAGCAGTTCTTC. Protein sequence: CASSRPEEQFF.